The 28 T cell receptor beta chains given below trace back to one sample, sequenced in a study of T cells in Graves' hyperthyroidism and ophthalmopathy (dated by TCRdb to about 2019). Libraries were built with multiplex PCR. The listed sequencing device is Illumina HiSeq 2000. TCR beta CDR3 regions were amplified from RNA transcripts. For the first round of RT-PCR on the TCR CDR3, the HTBI primer set was used together with the Qiagen OneStep RT-PCR kit. The raw public data were reprocessed by TCRdb itself: fastp quality trimming at Q25, MiXCR clonotype calling, in-frame beta chains only. Every CDR3 protein is listed once, alongside the most common genes and DNA of its rows. The sample table holds over 500,000 distinct CDR3 sequences, of which about a sixth were seen once. The top ten constitute 17% of the sample. Sequencing was done on a sample of blood. The receptors come from a woman aged 18-35 years with Graves' ophthalmopathy.

In this sample, this clonotype turned up many times. The chain carries TRBV28 and TRBJ2-7; TRBD1 matches at 7 bases. Trimming at V came to 2 bases and at J to 3 bases, leaving 4 bases not matched to a gene. The CDR3 runs 14 residues. CDR1 is MDHEN and CDR2 is SYDVKM in the germline V gene. CDR3 in amino acids: CASSLGTGVYEQYF. Here the CDR3 DNA reads TGTGCCAGCAGTTTAGGTACAGGGGTCTACGAGCAGTACTTC.

The gene calls are TRBV19 and TRBJ2-5, with D perhaps matching TRBD1 or TRBD2 (5 bases each). Germline CDR1 LNHDA, CDR2 SQIVND (reference sequence). Deletions cut 2 bases from V and 2 bases from J, with 9 bases between. The CDR3 has 14 residues. CDR3 region: CASSIFGGQETQYF. CDR3 nucleotide sequence: TGTGCCAGTAGTATATTTGGGGGACAAGAGACCCAGTACTTC. The variable domain in full, completed from reference TRBV19 and TRBJ2-5, reads DGGITQSPKYLFRKEGQNVTLSCEQNLNHDAMYWYRQDPGQGLRLIYYSQIVNDFQKGDIAEGYSVSREKKESFPLTVTSAQKNPTAFYLCASSIFGGQETQYFGPGTRLLVL.

This clonotype appeared a few times. The genes are TRBV14 and TRBJ1-1, with 9 nucleotides matching TRBD1. This CDR3 is built from 15 residues. Germline CDR1 and CDR2: SGHDN and FVKESK. Losses at the gene ends were 5 bases for V and 5 bases for J; bases not matched to a gene: 9. DNA for the CDR3: TGTGCCAGCAGCTCCGGGACAGGGATGTGGACTGAAGCTTTCTTT. Amino acids: CASSSGTGMWTEAFF.

This clonotype was seen ten or more times. V gene TRBV5-1 combines with J gene TRBJ2-5; either TRBD1 or TRBD2 may supply D (5 bases each). Between the trimmed V and J ends, which lost 0 bases and 3 bases, there was a span of 9 bases. Germline V gene lookup returns CDR1 SGHRS and CDR2 YFSETQ. The CDR3 covers 14 residues. CDR3 loop: CASSLERGEETQYF. The CDR3 bases are TGCGCCAGCAGCTTGGAAAGGGGAGAAGAGACCCAGTACTTC.

In its sample, this clonotype was seen many times. This chain's CDR3 is CASSLAFLQANTEAFF. Here the CDR3 DNA reads TGTGCCAGCAGCTTAGCGTTTTTACAGGCGAACACTGAAGCTTTCTTT. This chain links TRBV7-9 with TRBJ1-1; TRBD1 might be the D (5 bases). CDR1 is SEHNR, CDR2 FQNEAQ, per germline (reference sequence). The CDR3 loop spans 16 amino acids. The V and J ends lost 0 bases and 1 base respectively, with 12 bases between them.

V is TRBV2 and J is TRBJ2-2, with TRBD1 as a possible D gene (5 bases). Germline V gene sequence: CDR1 SNHLY, CDR2 FYNNEI. Trimming left V 6 bases short and J 3 bases short, with 17 bases between. The CDR3 totals 16 residues. The CDR3 reads CASRGIDSGYTGELFF. As DNA, the CDR3 is TGTGCCAGCAGAGGAATAGACAGTGGGTACACCGGGGAGCTGTTTTTT.

The V gene is TRBV19, the J gene TRBJ2-5, with 11 bases lining up with TRBD2. The CDR3 sequence is 14 residues long. The V segment lost 5 bases and the J segment 5 bases; nucleotides outside the gene matches: 4. In germline, CDR1 is LNHDA, CDR2 SQIVND (reference sequence). As DNA, the CDR3 is TGTGCCAGTAGTCGTAGCGGGAGGGGTGAGACCCAGTACTTC. As protein: CASSRSGRGETQYF.

This clonotype has more than one count but fewer than ten. The chain links TRBV20-1 to TRBJ1-4, with 10 bases aligning to TRBD1. The V segment lost 1 base and the J segment 5 bases; nucleotides outside the gene matches: 7. This CDR3 has 16 amino acids. From germline, CDR1 is DFQATT and CDR2 SNEGSKA (reference sequence). The CDR3 DNA reads as TGCAGTGCTAGAGCGGGGACAGGGGCACTCAATGAAAAACTGTTTTTT. This translates into CSARAGTGALNEKLFF.

This clonotype was detected ten times or more. The chain has TRBV19 and TRBJ1-1, with 9 positions matching TRBD1. The CDR3 totals 16 residues. CDR1 is LNHDA and CDR2 is SQIVND in the germline V gene (reference sequence). V trimming: 5 bases; J trimming: 3 bases; junction bases outside the gene matches: 10. The CDR3 sequence: CASSPGTGPRDTEAFF. CDR3 bases: TGTGCCAGTAGTCCCGGGACAGGGCCACGAGACACTGAAGCTTTCTTT.

The chain employs TRBV20-1 and TRBJ2-1, with D possibly being TRBD2 (5 bases). The CDR3 runs to 12 residues. The V and J ends lost 5 bases and 7 bases respectively, with 12 bases between them. From germline, CDR1 is DFQATT and CDR2 SNEGSKA (reference sequence). Written as DNA, the CDR3 is TGCAGTGCTCCCCACCGGGGAAATGAGCAGTTCTTC. Translated: CSAPHRGNEQFF.

The V gene is TRBV5-5, the J gene TRBJ1-2, with 8 positions matching TRBD1. V shed 6 bases, J shed 4 bases, and the junction held 8 bases outside the gene matches. Germline V gives CDR1 SGHKS, CDR2 YYEKEE (reference sequence). This CDR3 region has 14 residues. The CDR3 bases are TGTGCCAGCATCCCAGGACAGGGCGTCTATGGCTACACCTTC. Translating gives CASIPGQGVYGYTF.

In this sample, this clonotype turned up many times. One junction end disagrees with the germline gene, perhaps due to a read error. The rearrangement links TRBV2 to TRBJ1-1; D remains unclear. CDR1 and CDR2 (germline): SNHLY, FYNNEI. The CDR3 is made up of 14 amino acids. CDR3 in amino acids: CASREGPLNTEAFF. In DNA, the CDR3 is TGTGCCAGCAGGGAAGGGCCACTGAACACTGAAGCTTTCTTT.

The chain employs TRBV3-1 and TRBJ1-6; a possible D gene is TRBD1 (5 bases). V dropped 0 bases and J dropped 14 bases, with 17 bases sitting between them. The CDR3 runs 15 residues. Germline V lookup: CDR1 LGHDT, CDR2 YNNKEL (reference sequence). Written as DNA, the CDR3 is TGTGCCAGCAGCCAAGATTCGGACAACGCCGGGACCCTCCACTTT. Residues: CASSQDSDNAGTLHF.

This clonotype was picked up many times. The chain joins TRBV7-9 to TRBJ2-1, with a tentative D call TRBD1 (5 bases). V was clipped by 2 bases and J by 3 bases, with 14 bases between them. The CDR3 sequence is 16 residues long. Germline values: CDR1 SEHNR, CDR2 FQNEAQ (reference sequence). The CDR3 DNA reads TGTGCCAGCAGCTTAAGGACATACTCCAGCTACAATGAGCAGTTCTTC. As protein: CASSLRTYSSYNEQFF.

V is TRBV20-1 and J is TRBJ2-3, with D tentatively TRBD1 (5 bases). V lost 3 bases and J 4 bases, leaving 8 bases between the germline ends. The germline V gene has CDR1 DFQATT and CDR2 SNEGSKA (reference sequence). This CDR3 has 12 residues. The CDR3 here is CSARAGSDTQYF. The CDR3 DNA reads TGCAGTGCTAGGGCAGGGTCAGATACGCAGTATTTT.

The genes are TRBV6-1 and TRBJ1-2; D is perhaps TRBD1 (5 bases). CDR3 length equals 16 residues. The germline V and J ends were trimmed by 0 bases and 4 bases, with 15 bases remaining between them. Germline V gene sequence: CDR1 MNHNS, CDR2 SASEGT. The CDR3 sequence is CASSEARDAFTYGYTF. The CDR3 region has the DNA TGTGCCAGCAGTGAAGCGCGGGACGCTTTCACCTATGGCTACACCTTC.

V usage is TRBV20-1 and J usage is TRBJ2-3; D is possibly TRBD2 (6 bases). Trimming stripped 3 bases from V and 1 base from J, with 11 bases between. CDR3 length: 14 residues. Germline loops: CDR1 DFQATT, CDR2 SNEGSKA (reference sequence). CDR3: CSARSGVGTDTQYF. The DNA for the CDR3 is TGCAGTGCTAGGTCGGGGGTGGGCACAGATACGCAGTATTTT.

This clonotype was recorded at least ten times. The chain carries TRBV3-1 and TRBJ1-5, with D perhaps matching TRBD1 (6 bases). The CDR3 loop spans 15 amino acids. V was trimmed by 1 base and J by 4 bases, leaving 11 bases between them. Germline V gives CDR1 LGHDT, CDR2 YNNKEL (reference sequence). CDR3 in DNA: TGTGCCAGCAGCCAAGGGGACACAGAAAATCAGCCCCAGCATTTT. As protein: CASSQGDTENQPQHF.

The rearrangement uses TRBV7-2 and TRBJ1-6; 10 bases line up with TRBD1. The CDR3 contains 15 residues. The V and J ends lost 4 bases and 7 bases, in that order; junction bases with no gene match: 4. Germline CDR1 is SGHTA and CDR2 is FQGNSA. CDR3 amino acids: CASSSDRGRNSPLHF. In DNA, the CDR3 is TGTGCCAGCAGCTCAGACAGGGGGCGCAATTCACCCCTCCACTTT.

Written as DNA, the CDR3 is TGCGCCAGCAGCCTCGGGGCGGTTGGTAACTATGGCTACACCTTC. The encoded protein is CASSLGAVGNYGYTF. The rearrangement uses TRBV4-1 and TRBJ1-2; possibly TRBD1 for D (5 bases). CDR1 and CDR2 (germline): MGHRA, YSYEKL. This CDR3 has 15 residues. V was shortened by 4 bases and J by 1 base, with 13 bases between the two germline ends.

This clonotype was counted many times. J is TRBJ2-3 and V is TRBV6-5; D call uncertain. The V gene's germline CDR1 is MNHEY and CDR2 SVGAGI. This CDR3 spans 13 amino acids. Trimming removed 2 bases from V and 1 base from J, with 4 bases in between. The chain's CDR3 is CASSYEGTDTQYF. CDR3 bases: TGTGCCAGCAGTTACGAGGGCACAGATACGCAGTATTTT.

The chain links TRBV4-2 to TRBJ2-2; D is unclear. The CDR3 has 17 residues. V was shortened by 1 base and J by 0 bases, with 12 bases between the two germline ends. Germline V lookup: CDR1 LGHNA, CDR2 YNFKEQ. CDR3 nucleotide sequence: TGTGCCAGCAGCCAAGGATTTTCCGCCTCGAACACCGGGGAGCTGTTTTTT. It codes for CASSQGFSASNTGELFF.

V usage is TRBV7-3 and J usage is TRBJ2-3, with 14 nucleotides matching TRBD2. CDR3 length: 18 residues. After removal of 5 bases from V and 9 bases from J, the junction contained 16 bases not matched to a gene. Germline assignment: CDR1 SGHTA and CDR2 FQGTGA. The CDR3 DNA follows: TGTGCCAGCAGCCCCCTCGGGGGTGGACTAGCGGGGGGACGGACGCAGTATTTT. Translation gives CASSPLGGGLAGGRTQYF.

For this clonotype: Relative to the germline gene, one junction end is altered; a read error may explain this. The chain has TRBV6-1 and TRBJ1-1, with TRBD1 matching 8 bases. The CDR3 has 13 amino acids. Germline lookup yields CDR1 MNHNS and CDR2 SASEGT. In nucleotides, the CDR3 is TGCGCCTCCTCGACAGGGGCGGGGACTGAAGCTCTCTTT. Its protein is CASSTGAGTEALF.

This clonotype has ten or more counts. The chain couples TRBV4-3 to TRBJ1-1; unclear D gene. The CDR3 has 15 residues. Trimming took 3 bases from V and 1 from J, leaving 12 bases between them. Per germline, CDR1 LGHNA and CDR2 YSLEER. CDR3 amino acids: CASSHSPDGNTEAFF. CDR3 in DNA: TGCGCCAGCAGCCACTCCCCAGACGGGAACACTGAAGCTTTCTTT.

The gene calls are TRBV7-3 and TRBJ2-2; D is perhaps TRBD2 (6 bases). This CDR3 is built from 14 residues. V was pared by 1 base and J by 6 bases, with 9 bases between. The germline gives CDR1 SGHTA, CDR2 FQGTGA. The CDR3 loop is CASSLMGGAGELFF. In DNA, the CDR3 is TGTGCCAGCAGCTTAATGGGCGGGGCCGGGGAGCTGTTTTTT.

The chain joins TRBV6-2 or TRBV6-3 to TRBJ1-5; D unresolved. Per germline, CDR1 MNHEY and CDR2 SVGEGT. V was cut by 0 bases and J by 5 bases, with 8 bases left in between. CDR3 length equals 14 residues. The CDR3 sequence: CASSYSNDDQPQHF. The CDR3 bases are TGTGCCAGCAGTTACTCGAACGACGATCAGCCCCAGCATTTT.

The chain combines TRBV2 with TRBJ2-5; 10 bases map to TRBD2. V lost 6 bases and J lost 3; bases outside the gene matches: 7. There are 15 residues in the CDR3. Germline CDR1 is SNHLY and CDR2 is FYNNEI. The DNA for the CDR3 is TGTGCCAGCAGGGACACTAGCGGGGCTGAAGAGACCCAGTACTTC. Protein sequence: CASRDTSGAEETQYF.